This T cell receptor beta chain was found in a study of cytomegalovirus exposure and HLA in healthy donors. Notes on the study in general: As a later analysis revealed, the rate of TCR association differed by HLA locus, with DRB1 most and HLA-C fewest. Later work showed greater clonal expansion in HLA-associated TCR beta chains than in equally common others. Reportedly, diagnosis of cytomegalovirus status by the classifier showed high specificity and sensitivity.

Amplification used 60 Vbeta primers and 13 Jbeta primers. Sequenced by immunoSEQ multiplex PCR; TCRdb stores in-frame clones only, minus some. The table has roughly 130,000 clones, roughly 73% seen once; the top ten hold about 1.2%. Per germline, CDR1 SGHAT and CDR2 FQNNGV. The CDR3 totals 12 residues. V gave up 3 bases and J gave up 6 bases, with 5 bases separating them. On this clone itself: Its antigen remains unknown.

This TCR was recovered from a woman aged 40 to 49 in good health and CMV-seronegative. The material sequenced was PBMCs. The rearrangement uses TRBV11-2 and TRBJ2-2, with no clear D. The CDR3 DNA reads TGTGCCAGCAGCTTGCCGGCCGGGGAGCTGTTTTTT. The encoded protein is CASSLPAGELFF.